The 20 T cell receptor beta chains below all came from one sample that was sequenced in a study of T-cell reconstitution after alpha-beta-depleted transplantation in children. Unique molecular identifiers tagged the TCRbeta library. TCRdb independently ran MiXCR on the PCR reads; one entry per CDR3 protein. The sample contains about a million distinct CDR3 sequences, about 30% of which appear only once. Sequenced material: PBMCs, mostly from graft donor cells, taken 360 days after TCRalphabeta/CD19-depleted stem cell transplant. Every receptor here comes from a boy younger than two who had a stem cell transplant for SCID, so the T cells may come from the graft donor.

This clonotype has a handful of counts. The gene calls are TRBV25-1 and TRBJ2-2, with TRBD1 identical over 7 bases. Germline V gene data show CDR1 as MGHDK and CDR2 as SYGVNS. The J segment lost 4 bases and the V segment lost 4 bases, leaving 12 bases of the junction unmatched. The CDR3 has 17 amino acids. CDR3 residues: CASSGLTGFGRTGELFF. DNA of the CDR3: TGTGCCAGCAGTGGACTGACAGGGTTTGGACGCACCGGGGAGCTGTTTTTT.

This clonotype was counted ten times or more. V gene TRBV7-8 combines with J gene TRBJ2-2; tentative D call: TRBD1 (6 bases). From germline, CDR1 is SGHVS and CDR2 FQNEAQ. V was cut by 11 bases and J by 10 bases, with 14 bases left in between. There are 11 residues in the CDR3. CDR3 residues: CAGGWGQELFF. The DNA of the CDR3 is TGTGCCGGAGGATGGGGGCAGGAGCTGTTTTTT.

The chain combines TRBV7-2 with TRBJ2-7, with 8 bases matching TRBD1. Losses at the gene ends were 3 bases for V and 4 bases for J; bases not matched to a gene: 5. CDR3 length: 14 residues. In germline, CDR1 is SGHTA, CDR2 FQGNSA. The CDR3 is CASSLTGELYEQYF. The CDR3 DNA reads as TGTGCCAGCAGCTTGACAGGGGAACTGTACGAGCAGTACTTC.

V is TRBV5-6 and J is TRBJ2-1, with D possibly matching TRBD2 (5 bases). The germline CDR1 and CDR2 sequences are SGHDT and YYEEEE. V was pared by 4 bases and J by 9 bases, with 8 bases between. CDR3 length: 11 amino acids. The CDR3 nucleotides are TGTGCCAGCAGCACAGCGGTTGAGCAGTTCTTC. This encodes CASSTAVEQFF.

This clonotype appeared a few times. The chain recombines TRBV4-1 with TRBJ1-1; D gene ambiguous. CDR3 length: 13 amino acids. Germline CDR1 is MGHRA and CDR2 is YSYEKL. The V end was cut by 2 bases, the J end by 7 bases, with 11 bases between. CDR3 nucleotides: TGCGCCAGCAGCCAACAACAGTTTTTTGAAGCTTTCTTT. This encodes CASSQQQFFEAFF.

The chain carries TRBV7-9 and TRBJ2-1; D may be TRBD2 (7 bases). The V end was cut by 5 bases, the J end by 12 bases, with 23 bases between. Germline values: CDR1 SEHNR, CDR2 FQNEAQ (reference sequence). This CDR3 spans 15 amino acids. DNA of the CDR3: TGTGCCAGCAGCCCCACTGGGCGGGGGCTGCTGGGGCAGTTCTTC. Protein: CASSPTGRGLLGQFF.

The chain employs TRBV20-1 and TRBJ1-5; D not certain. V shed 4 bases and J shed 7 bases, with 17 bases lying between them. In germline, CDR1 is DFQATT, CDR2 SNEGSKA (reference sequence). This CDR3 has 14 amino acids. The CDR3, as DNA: TGCAGTGCTAAACCGACGGGCGCTAACCAGCCCCAGCATTTT. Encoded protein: CSAKPTGANQPQHF.

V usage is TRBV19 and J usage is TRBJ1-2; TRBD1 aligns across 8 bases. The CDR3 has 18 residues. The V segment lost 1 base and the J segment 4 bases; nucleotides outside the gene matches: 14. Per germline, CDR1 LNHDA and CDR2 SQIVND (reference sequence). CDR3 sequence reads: CASSIGSETGDRSYGYTF. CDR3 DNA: TGTGCCAGTAGTATAGGGTCCGAGACAGGGGATCGAAGCTATGGCTACACCTTC.

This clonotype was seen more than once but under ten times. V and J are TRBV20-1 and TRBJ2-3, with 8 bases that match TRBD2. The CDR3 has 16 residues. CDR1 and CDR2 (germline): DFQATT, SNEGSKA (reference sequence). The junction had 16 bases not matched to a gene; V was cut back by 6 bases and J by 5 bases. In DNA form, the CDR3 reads TGCAGTGCCACCCGACCCAAGCGGGGGATGGAAGATACGCAGTATTTT. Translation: CSATRPKRGMEDTQYF.

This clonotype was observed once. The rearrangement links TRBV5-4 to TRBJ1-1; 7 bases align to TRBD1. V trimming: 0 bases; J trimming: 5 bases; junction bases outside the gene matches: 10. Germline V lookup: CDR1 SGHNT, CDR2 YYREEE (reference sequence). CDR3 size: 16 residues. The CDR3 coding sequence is TGTGCCAGCAGCTTGGATCCGACAGGGCGGGGAACTGAAGCTTTCTTT. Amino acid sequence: CASSLDPTGRGTEAFF. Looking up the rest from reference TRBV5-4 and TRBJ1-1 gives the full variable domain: ETGVTQSPTHLIKTRGQQVTLRCSSQSGHNTVSWYQQALGQGPQFIFQYYREEENGRGNFPPRFSGLQFPNYSSELNVNALELDDSALYLCASSLDPTGRGTEAFFGQGTRLTVV.

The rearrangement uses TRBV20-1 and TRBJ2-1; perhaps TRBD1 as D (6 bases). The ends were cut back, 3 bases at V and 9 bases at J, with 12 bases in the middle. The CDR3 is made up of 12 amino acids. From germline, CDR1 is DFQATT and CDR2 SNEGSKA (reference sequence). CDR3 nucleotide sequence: TGCAGTGCTAGCGACAGGAGGAGTGAGCAGTTCTTC. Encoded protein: CSASDRRSEQFF.

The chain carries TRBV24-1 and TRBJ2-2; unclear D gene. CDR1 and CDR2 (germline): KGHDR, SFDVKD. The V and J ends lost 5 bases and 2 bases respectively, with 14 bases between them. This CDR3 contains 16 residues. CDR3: CATSGSDTPNTGELFF. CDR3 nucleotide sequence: TGTGCCACCAGTGGGAGCGACACTCCTAACACCGGGGAGCTGTTTTTT.

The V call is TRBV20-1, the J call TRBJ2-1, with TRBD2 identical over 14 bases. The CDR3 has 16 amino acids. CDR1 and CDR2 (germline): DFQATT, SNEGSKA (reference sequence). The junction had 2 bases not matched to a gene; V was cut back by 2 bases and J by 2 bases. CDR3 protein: CSARLGLAGAYNEQFF. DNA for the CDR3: TGCAGTGCTAGACTGGGACTAGCGGGGGCCTACAATGAGCAGTTCTTC.

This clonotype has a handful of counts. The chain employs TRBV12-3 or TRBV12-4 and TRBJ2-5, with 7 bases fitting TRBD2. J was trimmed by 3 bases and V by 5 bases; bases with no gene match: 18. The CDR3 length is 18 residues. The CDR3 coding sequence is TGTGCCAGCAGTCTTAAACCGGGACTGAAAGGGACTAAAGAGACCCAGTACTTC. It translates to CASSLKPGLKGTKETQYF.

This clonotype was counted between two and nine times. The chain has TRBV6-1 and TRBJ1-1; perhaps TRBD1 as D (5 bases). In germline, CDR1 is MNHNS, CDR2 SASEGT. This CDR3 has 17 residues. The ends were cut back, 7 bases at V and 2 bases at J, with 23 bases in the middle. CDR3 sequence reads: CASTPDNDRTTNTEAFF. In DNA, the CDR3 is TGTGCCAGCACCCCGGACAACGACAGAACAACTAACACTGAAGCTTTCTTT.

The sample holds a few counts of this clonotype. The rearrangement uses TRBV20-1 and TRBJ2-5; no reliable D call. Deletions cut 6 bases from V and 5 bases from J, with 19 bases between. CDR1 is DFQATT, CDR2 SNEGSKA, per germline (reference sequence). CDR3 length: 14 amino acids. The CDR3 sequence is CSASRAGGGETQYF. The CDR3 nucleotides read TGCAGTGCCAGCCGGGCAGGCGGCGGCGAGACCCAGTACTTC.

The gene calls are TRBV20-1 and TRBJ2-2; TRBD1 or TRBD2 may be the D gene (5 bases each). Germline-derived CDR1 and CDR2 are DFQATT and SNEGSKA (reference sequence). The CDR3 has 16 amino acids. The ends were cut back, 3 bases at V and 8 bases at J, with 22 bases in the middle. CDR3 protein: CSASRSMGQRIGELFF. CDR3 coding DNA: TGCAGTGCTAGTCGATCTATGGGGCAGCGGATTGGGGAGCTGTTTTTT.

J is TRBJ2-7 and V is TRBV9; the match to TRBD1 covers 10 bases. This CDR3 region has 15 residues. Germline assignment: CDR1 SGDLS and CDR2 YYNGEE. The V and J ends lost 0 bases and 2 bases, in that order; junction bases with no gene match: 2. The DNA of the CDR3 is TGTGCCAGCAGCGTAGTTGGGACAGGGGCCTACGAGCAGTACTTC. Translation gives CASSVVGTGAYEQYF.

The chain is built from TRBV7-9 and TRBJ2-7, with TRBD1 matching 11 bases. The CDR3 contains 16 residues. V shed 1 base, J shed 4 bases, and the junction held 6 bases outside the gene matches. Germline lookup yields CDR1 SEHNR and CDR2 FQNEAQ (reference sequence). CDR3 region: CASSLGPGTGGYEQYF. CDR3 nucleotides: TGTGCCAGCAGCTTAGGTCCCGGGACAGGGGGATACGAGCAGTACTTC.

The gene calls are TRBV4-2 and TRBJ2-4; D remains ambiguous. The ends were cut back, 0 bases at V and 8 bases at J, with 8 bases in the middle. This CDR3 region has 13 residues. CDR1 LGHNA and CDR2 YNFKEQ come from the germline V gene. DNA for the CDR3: TGTGCCAGCAGCCAAGATGTGGCCCACATTCAGTACTTC. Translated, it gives CASSQDVAHIQYF.